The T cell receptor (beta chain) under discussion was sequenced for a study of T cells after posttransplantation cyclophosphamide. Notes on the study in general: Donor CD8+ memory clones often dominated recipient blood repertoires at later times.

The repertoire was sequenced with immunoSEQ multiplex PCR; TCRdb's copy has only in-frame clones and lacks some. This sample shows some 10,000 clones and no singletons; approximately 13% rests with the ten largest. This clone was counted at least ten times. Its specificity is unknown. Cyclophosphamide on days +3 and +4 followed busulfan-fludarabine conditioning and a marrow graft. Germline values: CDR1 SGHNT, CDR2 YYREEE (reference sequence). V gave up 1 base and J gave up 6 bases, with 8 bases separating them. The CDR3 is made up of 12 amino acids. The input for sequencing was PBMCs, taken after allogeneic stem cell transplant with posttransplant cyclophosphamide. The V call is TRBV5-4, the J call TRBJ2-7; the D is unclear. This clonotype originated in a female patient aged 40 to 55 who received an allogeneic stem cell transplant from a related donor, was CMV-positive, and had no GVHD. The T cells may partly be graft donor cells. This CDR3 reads CASSLSGGEQYF. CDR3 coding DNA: TGTGCCAGCAGCTTGTCCGGCGGCGAGCAGTACTTC.